This T cell receptor beta chain was identified in a study of blood T cell repertoires in COVID-19. This CDR3 region has 11 residues. Trimming pared 8 bases from V and 9 bases from J, leaving 11 bases between. The germline V gene has CDR1 GTSNPN and CDR2 SVGIG (reference sequence). Sequencing used immunoSEQ multiplex PCR; TCRdb keeps in-frame clones, though not all of them. Of around 25,000 clones listed, around 86% are singletons. Sequenced material: peripheral blood. This sequence joins TRBV30 and TRBJ1-6, with D tentatively TRBD1 (5 bases). This sequence originates from a human donor with active COVID-19. The donor label of this sample is uncertain. The DNA for the CDR3 is TGTGCCCTCAGGGAGGGTTCACCCCTCCACTTT. This gives the protein CALREGSPLHF. Variable domain in full (rest from reference TRBV30 and TRBJ1-6): SQTIHQWPATLVQPVGSPLSLECTVEGTSNPNLYWYRQAAGRGLQLLFYSVGIGQISSEVPQNLSASRPQDRQFILSSKKLLLSDSGFYLCALREGSPLHFGNGTRLTVT.